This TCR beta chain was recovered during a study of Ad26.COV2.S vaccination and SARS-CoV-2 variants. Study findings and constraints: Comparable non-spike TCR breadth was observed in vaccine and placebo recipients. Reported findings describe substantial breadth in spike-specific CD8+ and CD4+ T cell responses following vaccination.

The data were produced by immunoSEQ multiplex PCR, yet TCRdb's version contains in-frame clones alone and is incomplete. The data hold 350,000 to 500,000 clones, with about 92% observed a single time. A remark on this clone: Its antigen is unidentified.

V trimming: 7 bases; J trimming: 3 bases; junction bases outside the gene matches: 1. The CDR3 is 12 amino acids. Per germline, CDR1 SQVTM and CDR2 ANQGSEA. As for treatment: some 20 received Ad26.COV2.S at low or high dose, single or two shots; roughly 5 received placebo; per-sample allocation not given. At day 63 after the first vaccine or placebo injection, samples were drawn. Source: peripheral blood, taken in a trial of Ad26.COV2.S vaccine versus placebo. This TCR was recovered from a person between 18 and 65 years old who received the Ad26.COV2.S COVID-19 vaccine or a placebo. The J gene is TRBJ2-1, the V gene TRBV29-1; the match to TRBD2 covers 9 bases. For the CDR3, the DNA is TGCAGCGGACTAGCGGACTACAATGAGCAGTTCTTC. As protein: CSGLADYNEQFF.